The 23 T cell receptor beta chains listed next were all sequenced from one sample in a study of radiotherapy plus CTLA-4 blockade in lung cancer. Using immunoSEQ multiplex PCR, the repertoire was profiled, and TCRdb retains in-frame clones only, with some absent. The sample holds about 80,000 clones, approximately 83% seen once. The specimen comprised peripheral blood, sampled from a patient treated with radiotherapy plus ipilimumab. The receptors derive from a human donor with non-small cell lung cancer who had a partial response to radiotherapy plus ipilimumab.

In its sample, this clone was seen a few times. CDR3 bases: TGTGCCAGCAGCCAGACAGGGGGGGATGAAGCTTTCTTT. This sequence encodes CASSQTGGDEAFF. The rearrangement uses TRBV7-9 and TRBJ1-1; 9 positions match TRBD1. Unmatched junction bases numbered 5, after V lost 5 bases and J lost 7 bases. CDR1 and CDR2 (germline): SEHNR, FQNEAQ (reference sequence). CDR3 length: 13 residues.

V and J are TRBV10-3 and TRBJ2-2; 7 bases fit TRBD1. This CDR3 has 16 amino acids. V dropped 4 bases and J dropped 2; count of bases not matched to a gene: 7. The germline gives CDR1 ENHRY, CDR2 SYGVKD. In DNA form, the CDR3 reads TGTGCCATCAGTGGAATTGGGACAGACAACACCGGGGAGCTGTTTTTT. It encodes CAISGIGTDNTGELFF.

This clone was seen just once. The rearrangement joins TRBV6-6 to TRBJ1-2; TRBD1 matches 7 bases. Unmatched junction bases numbered 4, after V lost 2 bases and J lost 7 bases. The CDR3 has 13 residues. Germline CDR1 is MNHNY and CDR2 is SVGAGI (reference sequence). CDR3 in DNA: TGTGCCAGCAGTTACCAGGGGGTGGGTGGCTACACCTTC. This translates into CASSYQGVGGYTF.

The chain links TRBV11-3 to TRBJ1-2; D is perhaps TRBD1 (6 bases). The germline V and J ends were trimmed by 4 bases and 6 bases, with 18 bases remaining between them. The CDR3 spans 15 residues. Germline values: CDR1 SGHNT, CDR2 YENEEA. CDR3 nucleotides: TGTGCCAGCAGCTCACCGAACAATAACAGGGATGGCTACACCTTC. It encodes CASSSPNNNRDGYTF.

The chain carries TRBV5-6 and TRBJ2-3, with TRBD2 matching 7 bases. Per germline, CDR1 SGHDT and CDR2 YYEEEE. Trimming at V came to 4 bases and at J to 7 bases, leaving 15 bases not matched to a gene. This CDR3 region has 16 residues. The CDR3, as DNA: TGTGCCAGCAGCCGGGGCATAGCGGGCGCCCGGAATACGCAGTATTTT. Protein sequence: CASSRGIAGARNTQYF.

V usage is TRBV30 and J usage is TRBJ2-2; 7 bases agree with TRBD1. The germline gives CDR1 GTSNPN, CDR2 SVGIG (reference sequence). The CDR3 totals 15 residues. After removal of 2 bases from V and 5 bases from J, the junction contained 8 bases not matched to a gene. The CDR3 nucleotides read TGTGCCTGGAGTTTCGGGGACAGAAATACCGGGGAGCTGTTTTTT. This translates into CAWSFGDRNTGELFF.

The chain uses TRBV18 and TRBJ1-2; D call uncertain. Germline lookup yields CDR1 KGHSH and CDR2 LQKENI. The CDR3 is made up of 15 amino acids. V lost 6 bases and J 13 bases, leaving 27 bases between the germline ends. CDR3 bases: TGTGCCAGCTCTGTCGAGTTAAGCGGTGTCTCTTATGGCACCTTC. Encoded protein: CASSVELSGVSYGTF. Together with reference TRBV18 and TRBJ1-2, the CDR3 gives the full variable domain: NAGVMQNPRHLVRRRGQEARLRCSPMKGHSHVYWYRQLPEEGLKFMVYLQKENIIDESGMPKERFSAEFPKEGPSILRIQQVVRGDSAAYFCASSVELSGVSYGTFGSGTRLTVV.

The gene calls are TRBV6-5 and TRBJ1-1; D ambiguous. V lost 5 bases to trimming and J lost 5 bases, with 12 bases between them. The CDR3 loop spans 13 amino acids. In germline, CDR1 is MNHEY, CDR2 SVGAGI. The CDR3 reads CASSDRGYTEAFF. The CDR3 DNA is TGTGCCAGCAGTGATCGGGGTTATACTGAAGCTTTCTTT.

The gene calls are TRBV1 and TRBJ2-3; TRBD2 was called by the table and not checked on the DNA. TRBV1 is annotated as a pseudogene. This CDR3 comprises 18 residues. CDR3 region: CTSSQDGLAGTPPDTQYF. For the CDR3, the DNA is TGCACCAGCAGCCAAGATGGGTTGGCGGGAACCCCCCCAGATACGCAGTATTTT.

This clone was recorded only once. The CDR3 loop is CASSEPGGSSGNTIYF. The CDR3 nucleotides read TGTGCCAGCAGTGAACCAGGGGGTTCCTCTGGAAACACCATATATTTT. The chain couples TRBV25-1 to TRBJ1-3; 7 positions agree with TRBD1. Trimming at V came to 2 bases and at J to 0 bases, leaving 4 bases not matched to a gene. The germline V gene encodes CDR1 MGHDK and CDR2 SYGVNS. This CDR3 comprises 16 residues.

V gene TRBV27 combines with J gene TRBJ1-5, with 10 bases fitting TRBD1. This CDR3 contains 15 residues. The germline V gene has CDR1 MNHEY and CDR2 SMNVEV (reference sequence). Trimming cost V 6 bases and J 5 bases; bases outside gene matches: 7. CDR3 DNA: TGTGCCAGCAGCTATGACAGGGGGCTGGATCAGCCCCAGCATTTT. Its translation is CASSYDRGLDQPQHF.

This chain uses TRBV28 with TRBJ2-2; D uncertain. Germline loops: CDR1 MDHEN, CDR2 SYDVKM. Trimming took off 3 bases at V and 2 bases at J, with 4 bases between the two ends. The CDR3 covers 13 residues. The CDR3 nucleotides read TGTGCCAGCAGTTTGGCAAACACCGGGGAGCTGTTTTTT. Translated: CASSLANTGELFF.

The chain links TRBV19 to TRBJ2-1; D gene unclear. The V end lost 4 bases, the J end lost 4 bases, and 2 bases lay between the germline ends. This CDR3 has 11 amino acids. The V gene's germline CDR1 is LNHDA and CDR2 SQIVND (reference sequence). In nucleotides, the CDR3 is TGTGCCAGTAGTACATACAATGAGCAGTTCTTC. It translates to CASSTYNEQFF. Together with reference TRBV19 and TRBJ2-1, the CDR3 gives the full variable domain: DGGITQSPKYLFRKEGQNVTLSCEQNLNHDAMYWYRQDPGQGLRLIYYSQIVNDFQKGDIAEGYSVSREKKESFPLTVTSAQKNPTAFYLCASSTYNEQFFGPGTRLTVL.

The chain links TRBV2 to TRBJ2-1; 10 bases are shared with TRBD1. Germline loops: CDR1 SNHLY, CDR2 FYNNEI. V trimming: 5 bases; J trimming: 8 bases; junction bases outside the gene matches: 9. The CDR3 is 15 residues long. The CDR3 DNA follows: TGTGCCAGCAGTAGACAGGGGGCGGTATTCGATGAGCAGTTCTTC. Amino acids: CASSRQGAVFDEQFF. Full variable domain (rest looked up from reference TRBV2 and TRBJ2-1): EPEVTQTPSHQVTQMGQEVILRCVPISNHLYFYWYRQILGQKVEFLVSFYNNEISEKSEIFDDQFSVERPDGSNFTLKIRSTKLEDSAMYFCASSRQGAVFDEQFFGPGTRLTVL.

This rearrangement joins TRBV4-2 to TRBJ2-2; TRBD2 matches at 16 bases. This CDR3 has 19 residues. Germline CDR1 and CDR2: LGHNA and YNFKEQ. J lost 3 bases, V lost 3 bases, and 7 bases had no gene match. The CDR3 loop reads CASSQASGLAGGYTGELFF. The CDR3, as DNA: TGTGCCAGCAGCCAGGCTTCGGGACTAGCGGGAGGGTACACCGGGGAGCTGTTTTTT.

The chain combines TRBV2 with TRBJ1-1; D uncertain. The CDR3 has 17 amino acids. Between the trimmed V and J ends, which lost 3 bases and 0 bases, there was a span of 17 bases. Germline V gene sequence: CDR1 SNHLY, CDR2 FYNNEI. CDR3 DNA sequence: TGTGCCAGCAGTGACCATGGTCCTGACTTCATGAACACTGAAGCTTTCTTT. This codes for CASSDHGPDFMNTEAFF.

This chain connects TRBV7-9 to TRBJ1-2; 9 bases line up with TRBD1. The CDR3 sequence is 18 residues long. Trimming at V came to 5 bases and at J to 2 bases, leaving 15 bases not matched to a gene. Germline loops: CDR1 SEHNR, CDR2 FQNEAQ (reference sequence). CDR3: CASSVADSQGARNYGYTF. CDR3 coding DNA: TGTGCCAGCAGCGTCGCCGACTCACAGGGGGCGCGAAACTATGGCTACACCTTC.

V gene TRBV9 combines with J gene TRBJ2-2, with D possibly TRBD1 on 5 matching bases. The CDR3 is 15 residues long. The V and J ends lost 4 bases and 4 bases respectively, with 14 bases between them. Germline V lookup: CDR1 SGDLS, CDR2 YYNGEE. The CDR3 bases are TGTGCCAGCAGCCCGAGGAAGGGGTCCACCGGGGAGCTGTTTTTT. Protein: CASSPRKGSTGELFF.

V and J are TRBV9 and TRBJ1-3; no clear D gene. This CDR3 spans 17 amino acids. CDR1 SGDLS and CDR2 YYNGEE come from the germline V gene. V was clipped by 0 bases and J by 4 bases, with 17 bases between them. The CDR3 spells CASSVERRPSGGNTIYF. DNA of the CDR3: TGTGCCAGCAGCGTAGAGAGGCGACCCTCGGGGGGAAACACCATATATTTT. Based on the CDR3 plus reference TRBV9 and TRBJ1-3, the full variable domain is DSGVTQTPKHLITATGQRVTLRCSPRSGDLSVYWYQQSLDQGLQFLIQYYNGEERAKGNILERFSAQQFPDLHSELNLSSLELGDSALYFCASSVERRPSGGNTIYFGEGSWLTVV.

The genes are TRBV5-1 and TRBJ1-2, with TRBD1 matching over 9 bases. Germline assignment: CDR1 SGHRS and CDR2 YFSETQ. The CDR3 contains 14 residues. V trimming: 4 bases; J trimming: 2 bases; junction bases outside the gene matches: 3. CDR3 protein: CASSEGQGNYGYTF. The CDR3 DNA follows: TGCGCCAGCAGCGAGGGACAGGGCAACTATGGCTACACCTTC.

The V call is TRBV11-2, the J call TRBJ1-2; D remains unclear. This CDR3 has 11 residues. V was cut by 3 bases and J by 6 bases, with 5 bases left in between. Germline assignment: CDR1 SGHAT and CDR2 FQNNGV. The CDR3 DNA sequence: TGTGCCAGCAGCTTCCGGGATGGCTACACCTTC. It specifies CASSFRDGYTF.

The chain uses TRBV28 and TRBJ2-1, with 7 bases fitting TRBD2. Germline V lookup: CDR1 MDHEN, CDR2 SYDVKM. Unmatched junction bases numbered 6, after V lost 3 bases and J lost 13 bases. The CDR3 runs 12 residues. CDR3 nucleotide sequence: TGTGCCAGCAGTTTTTCGGGACTACTTCAGTTCTTC. Its protein is CASSFSGLLQFF.

This chain joins TRBV9 and TRBJ1-2; 11 bases are a match to TRBD1. CDR1 is SGDLS and CDR2 is YYNGEE in the germline V gene. CDR3 length equals 15 residues. V lost 4 bases and J lost 5; bases outside the gene matches: 7. The CDR3 DNA reads TGTGCCAGCAGCCCCGGACAGGGGGCTGGGTATGGCTACACCTTC. Its translation is CASSPGQGAGYGYTF.